This entry concerns a single T cell receptor beta chain. Its antigen is currently unknown. Trimming at V came to 8 bases and at J to 2 bases, leaving 14 bases not matched to a gene. Germline CDR1 and CDR2: SGHAT and FQNNGV. The CDR3 has 18 amino acids. Assay: immunoSEQ multiplex PCR; the TCRdb copy retains only in-frame clones and omits some. The sample gives 110,000 to 150,000 clones, roughly 90% of which show up once; 1.5% to 2.5% is in the top ten. This sample was taken from a study of T cell responses to AZD1222 COVID-19 vaccine. Study-level points and caveats: Close to half of spike-specific TCRs reportedly recognize unmutated variant regions. Baseline seropositivity occurred in only a handful of AZD1222 recipients.

The material was peripheral blood, obtained 28 days after the second AZD1222 dose. This chain links TRBV11-2 with TRBJ2-6, with TRBD2 matching over 8 bases. This clonotype was sampled from an adult who received the AZD1222 COVID-19 vaccine. CDR3 coding DNA: TGTGCCAGCCCGGGGGGGGCAGGGGTGTTCCCTGGGGCCAACGTCCTGACTTTC. It is translated as CASPGGAGVFPGANVLTF.